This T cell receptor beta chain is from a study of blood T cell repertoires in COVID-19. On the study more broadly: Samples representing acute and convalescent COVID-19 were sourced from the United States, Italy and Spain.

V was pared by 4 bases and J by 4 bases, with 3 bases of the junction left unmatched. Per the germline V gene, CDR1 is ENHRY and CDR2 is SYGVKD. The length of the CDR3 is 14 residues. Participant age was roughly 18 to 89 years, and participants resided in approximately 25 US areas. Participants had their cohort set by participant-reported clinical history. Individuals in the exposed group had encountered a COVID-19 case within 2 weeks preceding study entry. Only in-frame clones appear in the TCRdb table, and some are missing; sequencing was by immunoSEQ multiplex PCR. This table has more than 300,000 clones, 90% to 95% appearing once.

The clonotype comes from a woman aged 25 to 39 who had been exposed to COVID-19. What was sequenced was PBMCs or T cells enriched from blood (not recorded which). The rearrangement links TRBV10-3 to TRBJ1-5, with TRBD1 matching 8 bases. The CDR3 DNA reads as TGTGCCATCAGTGTGGACAGGGAGAATCAGCCCCAGCATTTT. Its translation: CAISVDRENQPQHF.